One sample yielded the 24 T cell receptor beta chains listed below, sequenced in a study of CD8 T cells in ankylosing spondylitis. General study findings and limits: A motif of under ten highly homologous TCR beta variants was seen as apparently characteristic of ankylosing spondylitis blood.

Each CDR3 protein gets one entry after TCRdb re-called the 5' RACE reads with MiXCR. The sample lists 700,000 or so distinct CDR3 sequences, 15% to 20% occurring once. What these receptors recognize is not known. Sequenced material: blood, either unsorted or a sorted T cell fraction (not recorded which). Every receptor here comes from a male donor with ankylosing spondylitis.

This sequence joins TRBV29-1 and TRBJ1-4; unclear D gene. Trimming took 7 bases from V and 7 from J, leaving 7 bases between them. Germline CDR1 SQVTM, CDR2 ANQGSEA. CDR3 length: 10 residues. CDR3 in DNA: TGCAGCGCTGTAGGTGAAAAACTGTTTTTT. It encodes CSAVGEKLFF.

V usage is TRBV5-1 and J usage is TRBJ2-1; 10 bases agree with TRBD2. The germline V gene has CDR1 SGHRS and CDR2 YFSETQ. Trimming took 5 bases from V and 10 from J; bases not matched to a gene: 9. There are 14 residues in the CDR3. CDR3 sequence (DNA): TGCGCCAGCAGTAGGTCTAGCGGGGGAGGGGAGCAGTTCTTC. It translates to CASSRSSGGGEQFF.

The chain carries TRBV12-3 or TRBV12-4 and TRBJ2-3; 12 bases match TRBD2. The CDR3 extends over 17 amino acids. V trimming: 6 bases; J trimming: 1 base; junction bases outside the gene matches: 8. In nucleotides, the CDR3 is TGTGCCAGCAGCCTCGGACTAGCGGGATATGGCACAGATACGCAGTATTTT. Amino acid sequence: CASSLGLAGYGTDTQYF.

This clonotype occurred a few times. The rearrangement links TRBV29-1 to TRBJ1-4; possible D gene TRBD1, 6 bases. Germline lookup yields CDR1 SQVTM and CDR2 ANQGSEA. Deletions cut 4 bases from V and 6 bases from J, with 9 bases between. There are 12 residues in the CDR3. The CDR3 reads CSVAQGDEKLFF. Here the CDR3 DNA reads TGCAGCGTTGCACAGGGTGATGAAAAACTGTTTTTT.

The V call is TRBV7-8, the J call TRBJ2-7; D is possibly TRBD2 (6 bases). Trimming pared 1 base from V and 4 bases from J, leaving 11 bases between. Germline V gives CDR1 SGHVS, CDR2 FQNEAQ. The CDR3 runs to 14 residues. In DNA form, the CDR3 reads TGTGCCAGCAGCTTAGGTGCAGGGAGGTACGAGCAGTACTTC. Translating gives CASSLGAGRYEQYF. The full variable domain, its missing parts supplied by reference TRBV7-8 and TRBJ2-7, is GAGVSQSPRYKVAKRGQDVALRCDPISGHVSLFWYQQALGQGPEFLTYFQNEAQLDKSGLPSDRFFAERPEGSVSTLKIQRTQQEDSAVYLCASSLGAGRYEQYFGPGTRLTVT.

This rearrangement joins TRBV12-3 or TRBV12-4 to TRBJ2-7; tentatively, D is TRBD1 (5 bases). CDR3 length: 13 amino acids. V was cut by 2 bases and J by 3 bases, with 8 bases left in between. The CDR3: CASSLRGDYEQYF. CDR3 coding DNA: TGTGCCAGCAGTTTAAGGGGTGACTACGAGCAGTACTTC.

This clonotype has just a few counts. The chain recombines TRBV10-3 with TRBJ2-3, with D possibly matching TRBD2 (6 bases). Between the trimmed V and J ends, which lost 4 bases and 5 bases, there was a span of 13 bases. CDR3 length: 14 residues. The germline V gene has CDR1 ENHRY and CDR2 SYGVKD. Written as DNA, the CDR3 is TGTGCCATCAGTGTGATTAGCGGACAAGATACGCAGTATTTT. Its protein is CAISVISGQDTQYF.

V gene TRBV5-6 combines with J gene TRBJ2-7, with 7 positions matching TRBD2. This CDR3 is built from 14 residues. V trimming: 1 base; J trimming: 2 bases; junction bases outside the gene matches: 3. CDR1 SGHDT and CDR2 YYEEEE come from the germline V gene. The CDR3 DNA reads TGTGCCAGCAGCTTGTCGCTAGCGGCCTACGAGCAGTACTTC. Translating gives CASSLSLAAYEQYF. Full variable domain (rest looked up from reference TRBV5-6 and TRBJ2-7): DAGVTQSPTHLIKTRGQQVTLRCSPKSGHDTVSWYQQALGQGPQFIFQYYEEEERQRGNFPDRFSGHQFPNYSSELNVNALLLGDSALYLCASSLSLAAYEQYFGPGTRLTVT.

In this sample, this clonotype turned up many times. The J gene is TRBJ2-3, the V gene TRBV27, with 9 bases identical to TRBD2. Germline V gene lookup returns CDR1 MNHEY and CDR2 SMNVEV (reference sequence). This CDR3 has 14 residues. Trimming took 5 bases from V and 4 from J; bases not matched to a gene: 4. The chain's CDR3 is CASSISGRSDTQYF. The CDR3 nucleotides are TGTGCCAGCAGTATTAGCGGGAGATCAGATACGCAGTATTTT.

The chain carries TRBV11-2 and TRBJ2-2, with D tentatively TRBD2 (5 bases). The CDR3 loop spans 19 amino acids. The germline gives CDR1 SGHAT, CDR2 FQNNGV. Trimming took off 0 bases at V and 8 bases at J, with 25 bases between the two ends. CDR3 coding DNA: TGTGCCAGCAGCTTAGATAACGGCCGGGGTTGGGGTTCCACGGGGGAGCTGTTTTTT. As protein: CASSLDNGRGWGSTGELFF.

This chain links TRBV15 with TRBJ1-4; the D gene is possibly TRBD1 (5 bases). Germline lookup yields CDR1 LNHNV and CDR2 YYDKDF (reference sequence). V lost 0 bases, J lost 5 bases, and 10 bases lay in between. The CDR3 runs to 15 residues. The chain's CDR3 is CATSREGRVNEKLFF. In DNA, the CDR3 is TGTGCCACCAGCAGAGAAGGCAGGGTAAATGAAAAACTGTTTTTT.

This clonotype came up once. The chain combines TRBV20-1 with TRBJ2-1; 9 nucleotides line up with TRBD2. Germline V gene data show CDR1 as DFQATT and CDR2 as SNEGSKA (reference sequence). The V gene end was trimmed by 6 bases and the J gene end by 7 bases; junction bases not matched to a gene: 19. CDR3 size: 17 residues. Here the CDR3 DNA reads TGCAGTGCCACGACGGGGGGAACAGCGGGAGGACTGAATGAGCAGTTCTTC. Its translation: CSATTGGTAGGLNEQFF.

This clonotype came up a few times. V gene TRBV7-9 combines with J gene TRBJ1-2, with D maybe TRBD1 (5 bases). Trimming took off 6 bases at V and 4 bases at J, with 15 bases between the two ends. CDR1 and CDR2 (germline): SEHNR, FQNEAQ (reference sequence). The CDR3 is made up of 14 amino acids. Written as DNA, the CDR3 is TGTGCCAGCAGACACGCGGGGGGGGGCTATGGCTACACCTTC. Residues: CASRHAGGGYGYTF.

This clonotype appeared a few times. V usage is TRBV7-8 and J usage is TRBJ1-3; D not resolved. CDR3 length: 14 residues. V was clipped by 1 base and J by 3 bases, with 7 bases between them. Germline-derived CDR1 and CDR2 are SGHVS and FQNEAQ. The CDR3 protein is CASSLVQYGNTIYF. For the CDR3, the DNA is TGTGCCAGCAGCTTAGTTCAGTATGGAAACACCATATATTTT.

This clonotype was counted many times. This rearrangement joins TRBV29-1 to TRBJ2-3; 7 positions agree with TRBD2. V was pared by 7 bases and J by 0 bases, with 10 bases of the junction left unmatched. Germline CDR1 is SQVTM and CDR2 is ANQGSEA. CDR3 size: 15 residues. The CDR3 sequence: CSAPLATTSTDTQYF. In nucleotides, the CDR3 is TGCAGCGCGCCACTAGCGACGACTAGCACAGATACGCAGTATTTT.

The chain recombines TRBV12-3 or TRBV12-4 with TRBJ2-2, with TRBD2 matching 8 bases. V was pared by 6 bases and J by 4 bases, with 7 bases of the junction left unmatched. There are 15 residues in the CDR3. CDR3: CASRTRAGATGELFF. The CDR3 DNA sequence: TGTGCCAGCAGAACCCGAGCGGGAGCCACCGGGGAGCTGTTTTTT.

This clonotype has a handful of counts. The gene calls are TRBV7-9 and TRBJ2-1; 9 bases agree with TRBD2. The CDR3 has 17 amino acids. Germline CDR1 is SEHNR and CDR2 is FQNEAQ (reference sequence). Trimming cost V 3 bases and J 6 bases; bases outside gene matches: 12. In nucleotides, the CDR3 is TGTGCCAGCAGCTTCGGCGGGGGGGCCTTTCGATCCAATGAGCAGTTCTTC. Translating gives CASSFGGGAFRSNEQFF.

This clonotype was seen a handful of times. V usage is TRBV20-1 and J usage is TRBJ2-7, with 7 bases matching TRBD1. The ends lost 5 bases at V and 5 bases at J; junction bases unmatched: 9. The germline gives CDR1 DFQATT, CDR2 SNEGSKA (reference sequence). The CDR3 is made up of 13 amino acids. The CDR3 DNA sequence: TGCAGTGCTCCTTCCGACAGGGCCCACGAGCAGTACTTC. It translates to CSAPSDRAHEQYF.

Only one count was recorded for this clonotype. This chain uses TRBV30 with TRBJ1-2; D is unclear. V was trimmed by 4 bases and J by 7 bases, leaving 13 bases between them. In germline, CDR1 is GTSNPN, CDR2 SVGIG (reference sequence). CDR3 length equals 12 residues. Here the CDR3 DNA reads TGTGCCTGGACCCCCCAAGGGTTTGGCTACACCTTC. Translation gives CAWTPQGFGYTF.

In this sample, this clonotype turned up a few times. V and J are TRBV7-9 and TRBJ2-7; D gene unclear. CDR3 length: 12 residues. CDR1 SEHNR and CDR2 FQNEAQ come from the germline V gene (reference sequence). V dropped 5 bases and J dropped 4 bases, with 9 bases sitting between them. CDR3 nucleotides: TGTGCCAGCAGCCTAATGGCGTACGAGCAGTACTTC. Protein product: CASSLMAYEQYF.

This clonotype was picked up a small number of times. The chain couples TRBV6-5 to TRBJ1-1; D ambiguous. This CDR3 has 14 amino acids. Trimming left V 2 bases short and J 4 bases short, with 11 bases between. CDR1 MNHEY and CDR2 SVGAGI come from the germline V gene. This CDR3 reads CASSYRNMGTEAFF. The CDR3 DNA sequence: TGTGCCAGCAGTTACCGGAATATGGGCACTGAAGCTTTCTTT.

At least ten counts were recorded for this clonotype. The V gene is TRBV12-3 or TRBV12-4, the J gene TRBJ1-2; D ambiguous. This CDR3 is 14 amino acids long. Trimming cost V 6 bases and J 5 bases, with 16 bases left between them. The CDR3 sequence is CASSKMGAEYGYTF. CDR3 nucleotides: TGTGCCAGCAGCAAGATGGGAGCCGAATATGGCTACACCTTC.

This clonotype occurred a few times. The rearrangement links TRBV15 to TRBJ2-1; 9 positions agree with TRBD2. The germline V gene encodes CDR1 LNHNV and CDR2 YYDKDF (reference sequence). The CDR3 is made up of 13 amino acids. The V gene end was trimmed by 7 bases and the J gene end by 9 bases; junction bases not matched to a gene: 7. This CDR3 reads CATKVAGGLEQFF. The CDR3, as DNA: TGTGCCACCAAGGTGGCGGGAGGGCTTGAGCAGTTCTTC. The full variable domain, with the rest looked up from reference TRBV15 and TRBJ2-1, is DAMVIQNPRYQVTQFGKPVTLSCSQTLNHNVMYWYQQKSSQAPKLLFHYYDKDFNNEADTPDNFQSRRPNTSFCFLDIRSPGLGDTAMYLCATKVAGGLEQFFGPGTRLTVL.

This clonotype was seen repeatedly, ten times or more. The gene calls are TRBV9 and TRBJ2-7; 9 nucleotides line up with TRBD1. The germline V gene has CDR1 SGDLS and CDR2 YYNGEE. V was clipped by 5 bases and J by 1 base; unmatched bases: 7. The CDR3 is 15 residues long. In DNA, the CDR3 is TGTGCCAGCAGTCCCACAGGGGGCAGGTCCTACGAGCAGTACTTC. Encoded protein: CASSPTGGRSYEQYF.